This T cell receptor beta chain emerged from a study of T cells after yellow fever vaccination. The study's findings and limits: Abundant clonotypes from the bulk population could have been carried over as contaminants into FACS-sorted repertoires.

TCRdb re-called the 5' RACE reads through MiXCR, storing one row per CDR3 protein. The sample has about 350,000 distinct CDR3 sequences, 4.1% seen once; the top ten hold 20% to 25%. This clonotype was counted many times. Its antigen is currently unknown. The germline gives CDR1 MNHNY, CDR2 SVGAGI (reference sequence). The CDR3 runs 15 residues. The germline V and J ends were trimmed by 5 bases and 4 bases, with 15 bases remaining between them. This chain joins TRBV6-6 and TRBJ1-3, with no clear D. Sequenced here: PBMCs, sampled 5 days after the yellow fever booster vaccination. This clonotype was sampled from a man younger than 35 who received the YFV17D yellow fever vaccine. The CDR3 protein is CASSPLGGPGNTIYF. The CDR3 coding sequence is TGTGCCAGCAGTCCGCTAGGAGGGCCGGGAAACACCATATATTTT.